One sample yielded the 30 T cell receptor beta chains listed below, sequenced in a study of CD8 T cells in ankylosing spondylitis. Findings and caveats of the study: In ankylosing spondylitis blood, a motif of seven or eight highly homologous TCR beta variants appeared characteristic.

These receptors have no identified antigens. TCRdb passed the 5' RACE reads through MiXCR, listing each CDR3 protein once. The sample shows fewer than 250,000 distinct CDR3 sequences, around 17% of them seen only once. The specimen was blood, either unsorted or a sorted T cell fraction (not recorded which). These receptor sequences come from a male donor with ankylosing spondylitis.

The chain uses TRBV12-3 or TRBV12-4 and TRBJ2-5, with a tentative D call TRBD2 (6 bases). The CDR3 runs to 14 residues. Trimming left V 5 bases short and J 0 bases short, with 10 bases between. As DNA, the CDR3 is TGTGCCAGCAGTGGGACTTTGTACCAAGAGACCCAGTACTTC. As protein: CASSGTLYQETQYF.

The chain employs TRBV7-8 and TRBJ2-7, with D uncertain. The CDR3 is made up of 16 amino acids. V lost 0 bases and J lost 5, with 17 bases in between. Germline CDR1 and CDR2: SGHVS and FQNEAQ. CDR3 sequence reads: CASSLAPGPETDEQYF. The CDR3 region has the DNA TGTGCCAGCAGCTTAGCCCCGGGCCCAGAAACCGACGAGCAGTACTTC.

This clonotype was picked up a small number of times. This sequence joins TRBV6-5 and TRBJ2-2, with D unclear. The germline V and J ends were trimmed by 0 bases and 7 bases, with 6 bases remaining between them. The V gene's germline CDR1 is MNHEY and CDR2 SVGAGI. This CDR3 spans 13 amino acids. The CDR3 DNA follows: TGTGCCAGCAGTTACTCGCCCGGCGGGGAGCTGTTTTTT. Its translation: CASSYSPGGELFF.

This chain joins TRBV12-3 or TRBV12-4 and TRBJ2-7; TRBD1 aligns across 7 bases. After removal of 7 bases from V and 0 bases from J, the junction contained 6 bases not matched to a gene. This CDR3 region has 14 residues. This CDR3 reads CASTMTGNSYEQYF. CDR3 sequence (DNA): TGTGCCAGCACCATGACAGGGAACTCCTACGAGCAGTACTTC.

In its sample, this clonotype was seen a few times. The chain uses TRBV6-1 and TRBJ2-1, with 9 bases aligning to TRBD1. The CDR3 runs 20 residues. Germline V lookup: CDR1 MNHNS, CDR2 SASEGT. V dropped 2 bases and J dropped 0; count of bases not matched to a gene: 14. CDR3 loop: CASSEFRDRELSVSYNEQFF. The CDR3, as DNA: TGTGCCAGCAGTGAATTTCGGGACAGGGAACTTTCAGTCTCCTACAATGAGCAGTTCTTC.

Written as DNA, the CDR3 is TGTGCCAGCAGCCCCCGGGGTAGCGGGGGGTATGGCAATGAGCAGTTCTTC. It specifies CASSPRGSGGYGNEQFF. The V and J genes are TRBV11-3 and TRBJ2-1; 10 bases align to TRBD2. After removal of 5 bases from V and 6 bases from J, the junction contained 13 bases not matched to a gene. Germline V gives CDR1 SGHNT, CDR2 YENEEA. This CDR3 region has 17 residues.

This clonotype was seen more than once but under ten times. The chain recombines TRBV27 with TRBJ2-7; 12 positions match TRBD2. Germline lookup yields CDR1 MNHEY and CDR2 SMNVEV (reference sequence). This CDR3 is built from 15 residues. V was pared by 6 bases and J by 1 base, with 4 bases of the junction left unmatched. The CDR3 spells CASSRLAGASYEQYF. The CDR3 DNA follows: TGTGCCAGCAGCCGACTAGCGGGGGCTTCCTACGAGCAGTACTTC.

J is TRBJ2-7 and V is TRBV10-3; tentatively, D is TRBD2 (6 bases). The V and J ends lost 8 bases and 7 bases respectively, with 15 bases between them. The CDR3 runs to 12 residues. Per germline, CDR1 ENHRY and CDR2 SYGVKD. CDR3 residues: CAIGGLALEQYF. The CDR3 DNA follows: TGTGCCATCGGGGGACTGGCTCTTGAGCAGTACTTC.

The J gene is TRBJ2-1, the V gene TRBV3-1; D possibly uses TRBD1 or TRBD2 (5 bases each). The CDR3 runs to 14 residues. Germline V gives CDR1 LGHDT, CDR2 YNNKEL (reference sequence). The germline V and J ends were trimmed by 6 bases and 3 bases, with 12 bases remaining between them. The CDR3 DNA is TGTGCCAGCAGGGACTCCGACAGCTACAATGAGCAGTTCTTC. Its translation: CASRDSDSYNEQFF.

This chain joins TRBV15 and TRBJ2-2, with D unclear. The CDR3 extends over 15 amino acids. The ends were cut back, 1 base at V and 8 bases at J, with 14 bases in the middle. Germline CDR1 reads LNHNV; CDR2 reads YYDKDF (reference sequence). CDR3 in amino acids: CATSRGPTLAGELFF. CDR3 DNA sequence: TGTGCCACCAGCAGAGGACCCACATTGGCTGGGGAGCTGTTTTTT.

This clonotype has only a few counts. V and J are TRBV20-1 and TRBJ2-3, with D possibly TRBD1 on 6 matching bases. The CDR3 runs 15 residues. V was cut by 7 bases and J by 2 bases, with 19 bases left in between. Germline lookup yields CDR1 DFQATT and CDR2 SNEGSKA (reference sequence). The CDR3 is CSVKGHAGDTDTQYF. The CDR3 DNA reads as TGCAGTGTTAAAGGACACGCAGGGGACACAGATACGCAGTATTTT.

Many counts were recorded for this clonotype. The chain carries TRBV12-3 or TRBV12-4 and TRBJ2-6; 11 bases map to TRBD2. The CDR3 has 19 residues. The V and J ends lost 4 bases and 3 bases, in that order; junction bases with no gene match: 11. The CDR3 here is CASSSTLLAGDYGANVLTF. As DNA, the CDR3 is TGTGCCAGCAGTTCCACCCTACTAGCGGGAGATTATGGGGCCAACGTCCTGACTTTC.

This clonotype came up a few times. V and J are TRBV20-1 and TRBJ2-7; D is uncertain. V was clipped by 6 bases and J by 0 bases, with 18 bases between them. CDR1 is DFQATT and CDR2 is SNEGSKA in the germline V gene (reference sequence). This CDR3 region has 15 residues. The CDR3 loop reads CSAKPEGVLSYEQYF. CDR3 sequence (DNA): TGCAGTGCGAAACCCGAAGGAGTCCTCTCCTACGAGCAGTACTTC.

This chain connects TRBV20-1 to TRBJ2-7; D gene unclear. Germline V gene sequence: CDR1 DFQATT, CDR2 SNEGSKA (reference sequence). Deletions cut 0 bases from V and 0 bases from J, with 12 bases between. The CDR3 is 15 residues long. The CDR3 sequence is CSARDPAISSYEQYF. CDR3 coding DNA: TGCAGTGCTAGAGATCCAGCAATAAGCTCCTACGAGCAGTACTTC.

The J gene is TRBJ2-7, the V gene TRBV7-2; perhaps TRBD1 as D (5 bases). Germline V lookup: CDR1 SGHTA, CDR2 FQGNSA. The V end was cut by 1 base, the J end by 1 base, with 8 bases between. This CDR3 contains 14 residues. The CDR3 spells CASSLDPGSYEQYF. DNA for the CDR3: TGTGCCAGCAGCTTAGATCCAGGGTCCTACGAGCAGTACTTC.

The CDR3 is CASSSQGGAGLYNEQFF. The DNA of the CDR3 is TGTGCCAGCAGCTCCCAGGGGGGAGCGGGGCTTTACAATGAGCAGTTCTTC. The chain combines TRBV9 with TRBJ2-1, with D perhaps being TRBD1 or TRBD2 (7 bases each). The CDR3 spans 17 residues. The germline gives CDR1 SGDLS, CDR2 YYNGEE. V dropped 4 bases and J dropped 4 bases, with 21 bases sitting between them.

This clonotype was detected only a few times. The V and J genes are TRBV11-2 and TRBJ1-4; no firm D call. In germline, CDR1 is SGHAT, CDR2 FQNNGV. The CDR3 sequence is 14 residues long. Trimming stripped 5 bases from V and 7 bases from J, with 14 bases between. CDR3 sequence (DNA): TGTGCCAGCAGCCATTGGGAAGTTGGTGAAAAACTGTTTTTT. Protein sequence: CASSHWEVGEKLFF.

This clonotype has at least ten counts. V usage is TRBV7-3 and J usage is TRBJ2-3; unclear D gene. The CDR3 has 14 amino acids. Germline V gene lookup returns CDR1 SGHTA and CDR2 FQGTGA. Trimming took off 5 bases at V and 1 base at J, with 10 bases between the two ends. In nucleotides, the CDR3 is TGTGCCAGCAGCCAGACTGGGGGCACAGATACGCAGTATTTT. It encodes CASSQTGGTDTQYF.

This clonotype was seen ten or more times. The chain employs TRBV28 and TRBJ2-7; TRBD1 is a possible D gene (6 bases). The germline V and J ends were trimmed by 6 bases and 3 bases, with 12 bases remaining between them. Germline CDR1 is MDHEN and CDR2 is SYDVKM. The CDR3 is 13 amino acids. The CDR3 DNA follows: TGTGCCAGCAGCACGGACAGCAACTACGAGCAGTACTTC. The encoded protein is CASSTDSNYEQYF.

The chain is built from TRBV14 and TRBJ2-2; tentative D call: TRBD1 (6 bases). Germline lookup yields CDR1 SGHDN and CDR2 FVKESK. The CDR3 contains 13 residues. The V end lost 3 bases, the J end lost 7 bases, and 9 bases lay between the germline ends. This chain's CDR3 is CASSQGAIGELFF. CDR3 coding DNA: TGTGCCAGCAGCCAGGGGGCTATCGGGGAGCTGTTTTTT.

This clonotype was detected only a few times. V usage is TRBV9 and J usage is TRBJ1-1; weak D call: TRBD1 (5 bases). Germline-derived CDR1 and CDR2 are SGDLS and YYNGEE. Trimming took off 3 bases at V and 7 bases at J, with 10 bases between the two ends. This CDR3 has 12 residues. As DNA, the CDR3 is TGTGCCAGCAGCGCAACGCAGGGTGAAGCTTTCTTT. Protein sequence: CASSATQGEAFF.

About this clonotype itself: One end of the junction varies from germline; a read error may be responsible. The chain recombines TRBV24-1 with TRBJ2-7; D possibly corresponds to TRBD2 (6 bases). This CDR3 is built from 11 residues. Germline V lookup: CDR1 KGHDR, CDR2 SFDVKD. DNA for the CDR3: TGTGCCACCAGCTACGGAGGGGAATGGGCCTTC. This gives the protein CATSYGGEWAF.

The chain has TRBV7-9 and TRBJ2-7, with D perhaps being TRBD1 or TRBD2 (6 bases each). The V gene lost 5 bases and the J gene lost 3 bases, with 14 bases spanning the gap. The CDR3 length is 14 residues. The germline V gene encodes CDR1 SEHNR and CDR2 FQNEAQ (reference sequence). The CDR3 region has the DNA TGTGCCAGCAGCCCAACAGGAGGGGGCTACGAGCAGTACTTC. Its protein product is CASSPTGGGYEQYF. Based on the CDR3 plus reference TRBV7-9 and TRBJ2-7, the full variable domain is DTGVSQNPRHKITKRGQNVTFRCDPISEHNRLYWYRQTLGQGPEFLTYFQNEAQLEKSRLLSDRFSAERPKGSFSTLEIQRTEQGDSAMYLCASSPTGGGYEQYFGPGTRLTVT.

The V gene is TRBV19, the J gene TRBJ2-7; D not certain. The CDR3 totals 13 residues. Between the trimmed V and J ends, which lost 4 bases and 2 bases, there was a span of 9 bases. Germline V gives CDR1 LNHDA, CDR2 SQIVND (reference sequence). CDR3 region: CASSTAEAYEQYF. The CDR3, as DNA: TGTGCCAGTAGTACCGCCGAAGCCTACGAGCAGTACTTC.

This clonotype has ten or more counts. The V and J genes are TRBV20-1 and TRBJ2-1; TRBD2 agrees at 11 bases. This CDR3 is built from 14 residues. Germline V gene data show CDR1 as DFQATT and CDR2 as SNEGSKA (reference sequence). Trimming removed 6 bases from V and 3 bases from J; junction bases left unmatched: 4. CDR3 residues: CSAQLAGDYNEQFF. The CDR3 DNA reads as TGCAGTGCCCAACTAGCGGGGGACTACAATGAGCAGTTCTTC.

The sample holds a few counts of this clonotype. The rearrangement uses TRBV7-9 and TRBJ2-7; D unclear. CDR3 length: 15 residues. The germline CDR1 and CDR2 sequences are SEHNR and FQNEAQ (reference sequence). Between the trimmed V and J ends, which lost 4 bases and 2 bases, there was a span of 15 bases. The CDR3 spells CASSSGPPSAYEQYF. CDR3 DNA sequence: TGTGCCAGCAGCTCAGGACCCCCCTCAGCCTACGAGCAGTACTTC.

The genes are TRBV11-2 and TRBJ2-3; TRBD2 aligns across 7 bases. From germline, CDR1 is SGHAT and CDR2 FQNNGV. This CDR3 is 15 amino acids long. The ends lost 0 bases at V and 3 bases at J; junction bases unmatched: 3. CDR3 coding DNA: TGTGCCAGCAGCTTAGAGGGGGGGTGGACAGATACGCAGTATTTT. Translation: CASSLEGGWTDTQYF.

This chain connects TRBV20-1 to TRBJ2-1, with 11 bases fitting TRBD2. This CDR3 has 15 residues. Losses at the gene ends were 3 bases for V and 6 bases for J; bases not matched to a gene: 7. CDR1 and CDR2 (germline): DFQATT, SNEGSKA (reference sequence). For the CDR3, the DNA is TGCAGTGCTAGGGAACTAGCGGGAGATTTCAATGAGCAGTTCTTC. Amino acids: CSARELAGDFNEQFF.

CDR3 nucleotide sequence: TGTGCCAGCAGCTTAACCGCGGGAGCGGGCACAGATACGCAGTATTTT. As protein: CASSLTAGAGTDTQYF. The chain recombines TRBV7-3 with TRBJ2-3; 7 nucleotides match TRBD2. V was clipped by 0 bases and J by 1 base; unmatched bases: 4. CDR3 size: 16 residues. Germline V gene data show CDR1 as SGHTA and CDR2 as FQGTGA.

CDR3: CASSRPVGADPSSYEQYF. CDR3 bases: TGTGCCAGCAGTCGACCCGTAGGGGCCGACCCGAGCTCCTACGAGCAGTACTTC. The rearrangement links TRBV6-4 to TRBJ2-7; tentative D call: TRBD1 (5 bases). The V end was cut by 5 bases, the J end by 0 bases, with 23 bases between. The V gene's germline CDR1 is MRHNA and CDR2 SNTAGT. CDR3 size: 18 residues.